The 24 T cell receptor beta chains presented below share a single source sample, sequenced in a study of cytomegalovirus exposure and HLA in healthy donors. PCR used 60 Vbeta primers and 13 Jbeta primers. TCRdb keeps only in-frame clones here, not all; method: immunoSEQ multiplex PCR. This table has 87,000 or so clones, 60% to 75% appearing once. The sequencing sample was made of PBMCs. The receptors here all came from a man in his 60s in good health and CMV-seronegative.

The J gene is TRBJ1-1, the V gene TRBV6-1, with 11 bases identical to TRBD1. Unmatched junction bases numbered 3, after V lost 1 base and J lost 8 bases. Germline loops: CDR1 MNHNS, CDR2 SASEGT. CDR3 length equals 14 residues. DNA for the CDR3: TGTGCCAGCAGTGAAGGGACAGGGGGCGCGGAAGCTTTCTTT. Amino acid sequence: CASSEGTGGAEAFF.

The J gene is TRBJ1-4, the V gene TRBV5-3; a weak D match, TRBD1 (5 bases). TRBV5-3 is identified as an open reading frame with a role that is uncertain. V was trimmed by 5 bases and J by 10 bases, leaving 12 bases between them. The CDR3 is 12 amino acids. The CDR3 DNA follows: TGTGCCAGAAGGTGTTTTCAGGGAAAACTGTTTTTT. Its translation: CARRCFQGKLFF.

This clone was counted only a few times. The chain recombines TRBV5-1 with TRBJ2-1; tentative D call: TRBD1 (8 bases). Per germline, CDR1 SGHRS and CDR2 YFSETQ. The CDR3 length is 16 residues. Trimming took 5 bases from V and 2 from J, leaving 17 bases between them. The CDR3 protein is CASRSDTGGAYNEQFF. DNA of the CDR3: TGCGCCAGCAGGTCTGATACAGGGGGGGCCTACAATGAGCAGTTCTTC.

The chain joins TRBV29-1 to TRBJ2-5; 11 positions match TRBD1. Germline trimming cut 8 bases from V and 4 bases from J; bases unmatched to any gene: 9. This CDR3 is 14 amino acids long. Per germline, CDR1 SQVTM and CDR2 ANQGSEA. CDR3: CSSGQGASVETQYF. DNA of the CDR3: TGCAGCTCTGGACAGGGGGCGTCCGTAGAGACCCAGTACTTC.

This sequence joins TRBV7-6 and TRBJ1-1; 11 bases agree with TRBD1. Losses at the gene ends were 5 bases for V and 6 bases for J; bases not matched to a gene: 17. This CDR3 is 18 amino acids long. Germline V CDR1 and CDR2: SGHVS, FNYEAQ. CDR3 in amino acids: CASSHRWQDRGPPSEAFF. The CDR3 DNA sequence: TGTGCCAGCAGCCACCGGTGGCAGGACAGGGGGCCCCCTTCTGAAGCTTTCTTT.

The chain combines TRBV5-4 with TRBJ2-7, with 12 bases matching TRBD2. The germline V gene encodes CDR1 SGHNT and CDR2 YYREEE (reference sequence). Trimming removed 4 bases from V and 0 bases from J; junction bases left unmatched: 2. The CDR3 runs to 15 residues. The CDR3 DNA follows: TGTGCCAGCAGCCCGACTAGCGGGGGCTCCTACGAGCAGTACTTC. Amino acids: CASSPTSGGSYEQYF. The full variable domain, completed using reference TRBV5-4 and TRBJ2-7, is ETGVTQSPTHLIKTRGQQVTLRCSSQSGHNTVSWYQQALGQGPQFIFQYYREEENGRGNFPPRFSGLQFPNYSSELNVNALELDDSALYLCASSPTSGGSYEQYFGPGTRLTVT.

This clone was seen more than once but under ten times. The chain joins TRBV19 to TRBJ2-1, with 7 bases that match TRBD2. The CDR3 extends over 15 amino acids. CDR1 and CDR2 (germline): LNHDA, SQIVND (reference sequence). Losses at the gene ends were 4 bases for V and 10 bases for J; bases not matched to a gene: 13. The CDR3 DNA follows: TGTGCCAGTAGTACTGGGGGGGGTTCGCGCCGGGAGCAGTTCTTC. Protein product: CASSTGGGSRREQFF.

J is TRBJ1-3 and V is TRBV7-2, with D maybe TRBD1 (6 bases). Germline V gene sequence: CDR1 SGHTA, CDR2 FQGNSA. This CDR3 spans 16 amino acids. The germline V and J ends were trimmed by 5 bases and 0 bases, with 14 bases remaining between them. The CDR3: CASSLRTESSGNTIYF. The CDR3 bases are TGTGCCAGCAGCCTCCGGACAGAGAGCTCTGGAAACACCATATATTTT.

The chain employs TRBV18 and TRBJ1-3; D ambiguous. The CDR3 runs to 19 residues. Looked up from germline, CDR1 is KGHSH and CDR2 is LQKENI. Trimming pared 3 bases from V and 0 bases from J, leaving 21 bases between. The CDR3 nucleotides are TGTGCCAGCTCACCCCTCGCGGCAAACACCGTGTCCTCTGGAAACACCATATATTTT. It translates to CASSPLAANTVSSGNTIYF. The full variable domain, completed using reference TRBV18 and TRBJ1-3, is NAGVMQNPRHLVRRRGQEARLRCSPMKGHSHVYWYRQLPEEGLKFMVYLQKENIIDESGMPKERFSAEFPKEGPSILRIQQVVRGDSAAYFCASSPLAANTVSSGNTIYFGEGSWLTVV.

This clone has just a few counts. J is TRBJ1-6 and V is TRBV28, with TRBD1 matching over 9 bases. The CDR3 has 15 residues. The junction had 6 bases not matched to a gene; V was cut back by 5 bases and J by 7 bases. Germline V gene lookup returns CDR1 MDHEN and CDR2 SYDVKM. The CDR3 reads CASSGGQGTNSPLHF. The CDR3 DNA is TGTGCCAGCAGTGGGGGACAGGGAACAAATTCACCCCTCCACTTT.

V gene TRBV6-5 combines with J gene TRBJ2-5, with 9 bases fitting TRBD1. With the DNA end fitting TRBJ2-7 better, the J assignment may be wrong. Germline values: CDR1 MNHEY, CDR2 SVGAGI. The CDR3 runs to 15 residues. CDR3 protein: CASWGPGQGTHEQYF. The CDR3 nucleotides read TGTGCCAGCTGGGGGCCGGGACAGGGAACCCACGAGCAGTACTTC.

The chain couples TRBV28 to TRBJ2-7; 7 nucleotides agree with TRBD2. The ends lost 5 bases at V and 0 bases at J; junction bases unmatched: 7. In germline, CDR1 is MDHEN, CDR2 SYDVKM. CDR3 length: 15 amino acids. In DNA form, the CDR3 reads TGTGCCAGCAGTCCCCGTGGCGGGGGCTCCTACGAGCAGTACTTC. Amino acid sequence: CASSPRGGGSYEQYF.

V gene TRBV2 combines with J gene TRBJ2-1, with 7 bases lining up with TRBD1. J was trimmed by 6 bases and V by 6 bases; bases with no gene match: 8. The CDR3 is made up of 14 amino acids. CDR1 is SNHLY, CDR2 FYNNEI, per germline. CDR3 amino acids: CASRAGTAINEQFF. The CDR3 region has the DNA TGTGCCAGCAGAGCCGGGACAGCAATCAATGAGCAGTTCTTC. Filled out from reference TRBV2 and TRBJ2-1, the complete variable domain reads EPEVTQTPSHQVTQMGQEVILRCVPISNHLYFYWYRQILGQKVEFLVSFYNNEISEKSEIFDDQFSVERPDGSNFTLKIRSTKLEDSAMYFCASRAGTAINEQFFGPGTRLTVL.

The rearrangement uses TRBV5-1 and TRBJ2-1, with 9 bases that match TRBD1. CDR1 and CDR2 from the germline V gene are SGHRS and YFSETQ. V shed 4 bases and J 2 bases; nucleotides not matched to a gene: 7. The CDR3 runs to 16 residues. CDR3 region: CASSQWGTGTYNEQFF. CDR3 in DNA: TGCGCCAGCAGCCAGTGGGGGACAGGGACCTACAATGAGCAGTTCTTC.

In DNA, the CDR3 is TGTGCCAGCAGCCCGGGGACAGGGGCTCTGGGCACTGAAGCTTTCTTT. Translated, it gives CASSPGTGALGTEAFF. The chain carries TRBV9 and TRBJ1-1; 10 positions match TRBD1. This CDR3 spans 16 amino acids. V lost 4 bases, J lost 4 bases, and 10 bases stayed unmatched. CDR1 is SGDLS and CDR2 is YYNGEE in the germline V gene. The full variable domain, rest sourced from reference TRBV9 and TRBJ1-1, is DSGVTQTPKHLITATGQRVTLRCSPRSGDLSVYWYQQSLDQGLQFLIQYYNGEERAKGNILERFSAQQFPDLHSELNLSSLELGDSALYFCASSPGTGALGTEAFFGQGTRLTVV.

The CDR3 nucleotides are TGTGCCAGCTCACCACGTCCGGGGTTCAATCAGCCCCAGCATTTT. As protein: CASSPRPGFNQPQHF. The chain joins TRBV18 to TRBJ1-5, with D unclear. Looked up from germline, CDR1 is KGHSH and CDR2 is LQKENI. V was cut by 1 base and J by 3 bases, with 10 bases left in between. This CDR3 comprises 15 residues. Full variable domain (remainder filled in from reference TRBV18 and TRBJ1-5): NAGVMQNPRHLVRRRGQEARLRCSPMKGHSHVYWYRQLPEEGLKFMVYLQKENIIDESGMPKERFSAEFPKEGPSILRIQQVVRGDSAAYFCASSPRPGFNQPQHFGDGTRLSIL.

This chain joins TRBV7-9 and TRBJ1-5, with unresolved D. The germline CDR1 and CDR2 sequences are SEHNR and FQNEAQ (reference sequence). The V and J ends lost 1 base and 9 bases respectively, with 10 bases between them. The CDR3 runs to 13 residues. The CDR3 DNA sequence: TGTGCCAGCAGCTTAGGAAGTGGGAGGCCCCAGCATTTT. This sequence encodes CASSLGSGRPQHF.

CDR3 sequence (DNA): TGCGCCAGCAGCATTGGACACCTAGATGGCTACACCTTC. It codes for CASSIGHLDGYTF. V is TRBV5-1 and J is TRBJ1-2, with D maybe TRBD1 (5 bases). The V end lost 4 bases, the J end lost 6 bases, and 13 bases lay between the germline ends. Germline lookup yields CDR1 SGHRS and CDR2 YFSETQ. The CDR3 extends over 13 amino acids.

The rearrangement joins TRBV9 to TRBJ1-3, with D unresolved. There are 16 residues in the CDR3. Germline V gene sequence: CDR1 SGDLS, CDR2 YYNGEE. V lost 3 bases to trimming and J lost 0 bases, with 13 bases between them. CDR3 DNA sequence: TGTGCCAGCAGCGCACCTGAGATCCCCTCTGGAAACACCATATATTTT. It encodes CASSAPEIPSGNTIYF.

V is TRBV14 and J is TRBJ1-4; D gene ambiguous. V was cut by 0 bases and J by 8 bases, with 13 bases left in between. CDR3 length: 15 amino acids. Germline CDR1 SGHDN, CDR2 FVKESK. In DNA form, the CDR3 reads TGTGCCAGCAGCCAAGAGACCGGGTTCTTGGAAAAACTGTTTTTT. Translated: CASSQETGFLEKLFF.

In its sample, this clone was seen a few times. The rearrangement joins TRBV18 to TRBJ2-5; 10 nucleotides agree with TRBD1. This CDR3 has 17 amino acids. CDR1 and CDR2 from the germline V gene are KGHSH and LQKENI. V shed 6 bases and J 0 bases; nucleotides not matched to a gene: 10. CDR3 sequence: CASSSGQGPENQETQYF. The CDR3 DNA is TGTGCCAGCTCGTCGGGACAGGGGCCGGAAAACCAAGAGACCCAGTACTTC.

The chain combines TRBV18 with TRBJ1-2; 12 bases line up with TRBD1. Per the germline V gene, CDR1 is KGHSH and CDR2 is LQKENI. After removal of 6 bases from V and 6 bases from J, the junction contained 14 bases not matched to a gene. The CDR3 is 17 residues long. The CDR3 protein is CASSTSGTGGRADGYTF. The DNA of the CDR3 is TGTGCCAGCTCCACCAGCGGGACAGGGGGCCGCGCGGATGGCTACACCTTC.

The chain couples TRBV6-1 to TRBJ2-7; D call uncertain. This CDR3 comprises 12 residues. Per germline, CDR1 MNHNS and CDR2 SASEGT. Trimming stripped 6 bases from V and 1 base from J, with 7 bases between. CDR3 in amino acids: CASRSDSYEQYF. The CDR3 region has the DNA TGTGCCAGCAGATCAGATTCCTACGAGCAGTACTTC.

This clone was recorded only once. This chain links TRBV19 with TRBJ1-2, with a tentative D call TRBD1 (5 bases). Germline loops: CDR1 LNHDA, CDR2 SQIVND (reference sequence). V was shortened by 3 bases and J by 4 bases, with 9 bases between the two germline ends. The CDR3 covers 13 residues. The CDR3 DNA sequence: TGTGCCAGTAGTATGAGACAGATCTATGGCTACACCTTC. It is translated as CASSMRQIYGYTF.